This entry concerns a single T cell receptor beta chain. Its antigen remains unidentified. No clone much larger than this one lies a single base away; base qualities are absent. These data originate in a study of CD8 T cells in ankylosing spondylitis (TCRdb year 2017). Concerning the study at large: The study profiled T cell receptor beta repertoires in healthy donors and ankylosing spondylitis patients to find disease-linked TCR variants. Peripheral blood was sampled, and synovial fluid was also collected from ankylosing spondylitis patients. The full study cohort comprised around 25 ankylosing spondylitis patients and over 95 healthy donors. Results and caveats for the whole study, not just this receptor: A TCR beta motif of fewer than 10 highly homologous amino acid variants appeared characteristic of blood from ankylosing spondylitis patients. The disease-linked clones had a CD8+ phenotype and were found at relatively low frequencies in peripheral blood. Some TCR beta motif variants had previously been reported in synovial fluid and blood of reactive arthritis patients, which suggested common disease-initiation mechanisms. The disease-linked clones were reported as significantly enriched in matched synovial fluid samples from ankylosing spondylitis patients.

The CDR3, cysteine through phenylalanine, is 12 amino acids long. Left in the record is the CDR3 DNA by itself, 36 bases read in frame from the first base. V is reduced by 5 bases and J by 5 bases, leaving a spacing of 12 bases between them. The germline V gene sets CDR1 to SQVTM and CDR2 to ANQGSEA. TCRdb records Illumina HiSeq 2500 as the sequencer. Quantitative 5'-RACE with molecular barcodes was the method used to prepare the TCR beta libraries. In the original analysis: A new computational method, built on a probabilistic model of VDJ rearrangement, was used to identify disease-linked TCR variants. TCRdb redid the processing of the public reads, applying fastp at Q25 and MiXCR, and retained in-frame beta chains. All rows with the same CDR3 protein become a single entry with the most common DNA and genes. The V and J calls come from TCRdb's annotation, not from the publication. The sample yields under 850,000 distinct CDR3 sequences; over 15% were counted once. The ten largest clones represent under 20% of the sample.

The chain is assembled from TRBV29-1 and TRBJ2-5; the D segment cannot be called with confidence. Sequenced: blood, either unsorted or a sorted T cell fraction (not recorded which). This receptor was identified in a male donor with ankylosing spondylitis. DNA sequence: TGCAGCGTTTCGATGAGCCTGGAGACCCAGTACTTC. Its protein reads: CSVSMSLETQYF.